The T cell receptor beta chain under discussion was sequenced for a study of blood T cell repertoires in COVID-19. For the study at large: COVID-19 samples, acute and convalescent, were from the United States, Italy and Spain.

How the authors handled the data: Scientists estimated how many nucleated cells there were by amplifying reference gene primers. Clones were read by immunoSEQ multiplex PCR, and TCRdb kept only the in-frame ones, dropping some. D and trimming were read from the DNA, whereas the V and J calls and clone size are those reported in that table. The sample shows approximately 250,000 clones, about 87% of them seen only once. Cohort allocation depended upon clinical history that participants reported. In germline, CDR1 is MNHEY, CDR2 SVGEGT. The CDR3 is 16 residues long. V lost 0 bases to trimming and J lost 5 bases; unmatched junction nucleotides: 4.

This TCR was sampled from a woman aged 40 to 50 with acute COVID-19. V is TRBV6-2 or TRBV6-3 and J is TRBJ2-1; TRBD2 matches 10 bases. The sequencing sample was made of PBMCs or T cells enriched from blood (not recorded which). CDR3 nucleotide sequence: TGTGCCAGCAGTTACTCGACTAGCGGGTTTAACAATGAGCAGTTCTTC. This codes for CASSYSTSGFNNEQFF.